This is a list of T cell receptor beta chains from one sample in a study of glioma-infiltrating T cells. TCRdb redid the calling of the multiplex PCR reads with MiXCR, one entry per CDR3 protein. Of more than 350,000 distinct CDR3 sequences in the sample, about two fifths were seen once. The source material was glioma tissue, nonneoplastic brain tissue, or PBMCs (not recorded which). These receptors all stem from a human donor with low-grade glioma or glioblastoma, undergoing nonglioma brain surgery, or in good health (not recorded which). Each CDR3 is given with its conserved first and last residue. A D gene is named only where the DNA matches it firmly. Not every row has a clone size; where given, it reads once, few, many or a size class.

v_call	j_call	d_call	clone_size	cdr3_aa	cdr3_nt
TRBV5-4	TRBJ2-1	TRBD1	NA	CASFRTGTVNEQFF	TGTGCCAGCTTTCGGACAGGAACGGTGAATGAGCAGTTCTTC
TRBV27	TRBJ2-1	TRBD2	few	CASSLNVAGVSLSEQFF	TGTGCCAGCAGTTTGAACGTCGCGGGAGTTAGCCTATCTGAGCAGTTCTTC
TRBV12-3/TRBV12-4	TRBJ1-5	NA	NA	CASSYFGGSNQPQHF	TGTGCCAGCAGTTACTTTGGAGGGAGCAATCAGCCCCAGCATTTT
TRBV7-9	TRBJ1-1	NA	many	CASSPDNTEAFF	TGTGCCAGCAGCCCGGATAACACTGAAGCTTTCTTT
TRBV4-1	TRBJ1-2	NA	few	CASSQDHRDYGYTF	TGCGCCAGCAGCCAAGACCACAGGGACTATGGCTACACCTTC
TRBV9	TRBJ1-1	NA	NA	CASSAQWGNTEAFF	TGTGCCAGCAGCGCTCAGTGGGGGAACACTGAAGCTTTCTTT
TRBV3-1	TRBJ1-2	TRBD1	many	CASSQEGQSNYGYTF	TGTGCCAGCAGCCAAGAGGGACAGAGTAACTATGGCTACACCTTC
TRBV28	TRBJ1-5	NA	NA	CASSTQNQPQHF	TGTGCCAGCAGTACGCAGAATCAGCCCCAGCATTTT
TRBV7-9	TRBJ2-7	NA	NA	CASSLGEGPYIGYEQYF	TGTGCCAGCAGCTTAGGAGAGGGCCCCTATATAGGCTACGAGCAGTACTTC
TRBV4-1	TRBJ2-1	TRBD2	NA	CASSPGAGVTHNEQFF	TGCGCCAGCAGCCCCGGGGCGGGAGTAACCCACAATGAGCAGTTCTTC
TRBV6-2/TRBV6-3	TRBJ2-7	NA	many	CASRGTTSYEQYF	TGTGCCAGCAGGGGGACGACCTCCTACGAGCAGTACTTC
TRBV4-3	TRBJ1-5	NA	NA	CASSQGGKGYQPQHF	TGCGCCAGCAGCCAAGGTGGCAAGGGATACCAGCCCCAGCATTTT
TRBV19	TRBJ2-1	TRBD1	NA	CASSTPTGAYEQFF	TGTGCCAGTAGTACCCCGACAGGGGCCTACGAGCAGTTCTTC
TRBV6-1	TRBJ2-5	NA	many	CASSELWGQGETQYF	TGTGCCAGCAGTGAACTTTGGGGACAAGGGGAGACCCAGTACTTC
TRBV2	TRBJ1-1	NA	NA	CASRTGRNTEAFF	TGTGCCAGCCGTACAGGGAGAAACACTGAAGCTTTCTTT
TRBV7-2	TRBJ2-1	NA	NA	CASSLVYGGENEQFF	TGTGCCAGCAGCTTAGTGTACGGGGGAGAAAATGAGCAGTTCTTC
TRBV2	TRBJ2-1	TRBD2	NA	CASRTSGQTYNKQFF	TGTGCCAGTCGGACTAGCGGACAAACCTACAATAAGCAGTTCTTC
TRBV20-1	TRBJ2-3	TRBD2	many	CSATTSGRTDTQYF	TGCAGTGCCACGACTAGCGGGAGGACAGATACGCAGTATTTT
TRBV4-2	TRBJ2-7	NA	NA	CASSQVPTLGIHEQYF	TGTGCCAGCAGCCAAGTCCCGACCCTAGGGATACACGAGCAGTACTTC
TRBV25-1	TRBJ2-1	TRBD2	NA	CASTPSGRAVNEQFF	TGTGCCAGCACTCCTAGCGGGAGGGCCGTTAATGAGCAGTTCTTC
TRBV27	TRBJ2-5	NA	many	CASSLETPGHQETQYF	TGTGCCAGCAGTTTAGAGACGCCCGGTCACCAAGAGACCCAGTACTTC
TRBV15	TRBJ2-5	NA	NA	CATSRDLRLARERETQYF	TGTGCCACCAGCAGAGATCTACGGCTAGCGAGAGAGAGAGAGACCCAGTACTTC
TRBV7-9	TRBJ2-1	NA	NA	CASSLVPKWGRGFYSSYNEQFF	TGTGCCAGCAGCTTAGTGCCGAAGTGGGGCAGGGGATTTTACAGCTCCTACAATGAGCAGTTCTTC
TRBV4-1	TRBJ2-5	NA	once	CASSQEGVGVQETQYF	TGTGCCAGCAGCCAAGAGGGGGTGGGAGTCCAAGAGACCCAGTACTTC
TRBV7-2	TRBJ2-7	NA	once	CASSLMLAGHEQYF	TGTGCCAGCAGCTTAATGCTAGCAGGCCACGAGCAGTACTTC
TRBV6-1	TRBJ1-5	NA	NA	CASSATGLPQHF	TGTGCCAGCAGCGCGACAGGTCTGCCCCAGCATTTT
TRBV15	TRBJ2-7	TRBD1	NA	CATSPGLDRRYEQYF	TGTGCCACCAGCCCCGGGCTGGACAGGAGATACGAGCAGTACTTC
TRBV28	TRBJ2-3	NA	many	CASSPFAYRLDTDTQYF	TGTGCCAGCAGTCCCTTCGCGTACCGTCTTGACACAGATACGCAGTATTTT
TRBV24-1	TRBJ2-7	NA	NA	CATSDSRSSGAYEQYF	TGTGCCACCAGTGACTCCCGAAGTAGCGGAGCCTACGAGCAGTACTTC
TRBV18	TRBJ2-7	TRBD2	NA	CASEGTSGRAKYEQYF	TGTGCCAGCGAAGGGACTAGCGGGAGGGCCAAATACGAGCAGTACTTC
TRBV27	TRBJ2-5	TRBD2	many	CASSQREQETQYF	TGTGCCAGCAGTCAGCGGGAGCAGGAGACCCAGTACTTC
TRBV27	TRBJ2-1	NA	many	CASSPRRTAEQFF	TGTGCCAGCAGCCCTAGGCGGACGGCCGAGCAGTTCTTC
TRBV7-2	TRBJ2-7	TRBD2	NA	CASSFWRGAYEQYF	TGTGCCAGCAGCTTCTGGCGGGGGGCCTACGAGCAGTACTTC
TRBV7-9	TRBJ2-1	TRBD2	NA	CASSDTAGLAGGSYSYNEQFF	TGTGCCAGCAGCGACACCGCCGGGCTAGCGGGAGGGTCCTACTCCTACAATGAGCAGTTCTTC
TRBV20-1	TRBJ2-3	TRBD2	NA	CSASWGSGSSDTQYF	TGCAGTGCTTCCTGGGGTAGCGGGAGCTCAGATACGCAGTATTTT
TRBV27	TRBJ2-1	NA	NA	CASSLRGVVGYNEQFF	TGTGCCAGCAGTTTAAGAGGAGTAGTGGGCTACAATGAGCAGTTCTTC